These T cell receptor beta chains were read from a single sample in a study of radiotherapy plus CTLA-4 blockade in lung cancer. The method was immunoSEQ multiplex PCR; TCRdb's version includes in-frame clones alone and lacks a portion of them. The table lists some 49,000 clones, 80% to 90% of them singletons, with around 30% in the top ten. The specimen comprised peripheral blood, sampled from a patient treated with radiotherapy plus ipilimumab. These receptors came from a human donor with non-small cell lung cancer whose response to radiotherapy plus ipilimumab could not be evaluated. Each CDR3 is given with its conserved first and last residue. Fields, in order: J gene, V gene, D gene, CDR3 DNA, CDR3 protein. A D gene is named only where the DNA matches it firmly.

>TRBJ1-1|TRBV5-4|NA
TGTGCCAGCAGTTTTCGCGGCGGGGCCGGTGCTTTCTTT
CASSFRGGAGAFF
>TRBJ2-7|TRBV19|NA
TGTGCCAGTAGTTCCATCGTAAGCGTCATTTACGAGCAGTACTTC
CASSSIVSVIYEQYF
>TRBJ1-1|TRBV19|NA
TGTGCCAGTAGTATTACGGGTTCCAGAACTGAAGCTTTCTTT
CASSITGSRTEAFF
>TRBJ2-2|TRBV6-6|TRBD2
TGTGCCAGCAGTTACTCGGGCGGGAGACTCGCCGGGGAGCTGTTTTTT
CASSYSGGRLAGELFF
>TRBJ2-7|TRBV4-1|TRBD1
TGCGCCAGCAGTCTTAACCGGGACAGGGCCCACGAGCAGTACTTC
CASSLNRDRAHEQYF
>TRBJ2-5|TRBV7-3|TRBD1
TGTGCCAGCAGCCTGGGGACAGGGGTTGTGGAGACCCAGTACTTC
CASSLGTGVVETQYF
>TRBJ1-5|TRBV2|TRBD1
TGTGCCAGCAGTGGAACAGGGGGCGTGCAGCCCCAGCATTTT
CASSGTGGVQPQHF
>TRBJ1-4|TRBV7-8|TRBD1
TGTGCCAGCAGCTTTGCCCGACCGGGACAGGAGAATGAAAAACTGTTTTTT
CASSFARPGQENEKLFF
>TRBJ2-1|TRBV5-1|TRBD1
TGCGCCAGCAGCTTCGGGCAGGGGGCCCACAATGAGCAGTTCTTC
CASSFGQGAHNEQFF
>TRBJ2-1|TRBV10-3|TRBD1
TGTGCCATCAGCTCCCGGGACAGGGACTTCAATGAGCAGTTCTTC
CAISSRDRDFNEQFF
>TRBJ2-3|TRBV19|TRBD2
TGTGCCAGTAGTTTGTTAGCGGGAGGCACAGATACGCAGTATTTT
CASSLLAGGTDTQYF
>TRBJ1-2|TRBV28|TRBD1
TGTGCCAGCAGTTCGGGACAGGAGTATGGCTACACCTTC
CASSSGQEYGYTF